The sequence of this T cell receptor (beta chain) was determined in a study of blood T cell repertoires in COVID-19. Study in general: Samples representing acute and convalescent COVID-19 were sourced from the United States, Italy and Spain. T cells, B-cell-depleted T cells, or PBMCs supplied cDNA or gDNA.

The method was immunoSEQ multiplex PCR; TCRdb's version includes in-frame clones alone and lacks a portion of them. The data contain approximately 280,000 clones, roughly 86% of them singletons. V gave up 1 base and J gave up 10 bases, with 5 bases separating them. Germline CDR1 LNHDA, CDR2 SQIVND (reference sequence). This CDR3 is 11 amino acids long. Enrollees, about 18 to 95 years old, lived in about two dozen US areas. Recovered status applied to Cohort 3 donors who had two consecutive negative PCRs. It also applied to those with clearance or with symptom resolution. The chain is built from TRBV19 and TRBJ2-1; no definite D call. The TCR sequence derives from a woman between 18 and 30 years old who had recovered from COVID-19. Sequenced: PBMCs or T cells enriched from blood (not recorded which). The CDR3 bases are TGTGCCAGTAGTATAGCGTTGGAGCAGTTCTTC. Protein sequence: CASSIALEQFF.